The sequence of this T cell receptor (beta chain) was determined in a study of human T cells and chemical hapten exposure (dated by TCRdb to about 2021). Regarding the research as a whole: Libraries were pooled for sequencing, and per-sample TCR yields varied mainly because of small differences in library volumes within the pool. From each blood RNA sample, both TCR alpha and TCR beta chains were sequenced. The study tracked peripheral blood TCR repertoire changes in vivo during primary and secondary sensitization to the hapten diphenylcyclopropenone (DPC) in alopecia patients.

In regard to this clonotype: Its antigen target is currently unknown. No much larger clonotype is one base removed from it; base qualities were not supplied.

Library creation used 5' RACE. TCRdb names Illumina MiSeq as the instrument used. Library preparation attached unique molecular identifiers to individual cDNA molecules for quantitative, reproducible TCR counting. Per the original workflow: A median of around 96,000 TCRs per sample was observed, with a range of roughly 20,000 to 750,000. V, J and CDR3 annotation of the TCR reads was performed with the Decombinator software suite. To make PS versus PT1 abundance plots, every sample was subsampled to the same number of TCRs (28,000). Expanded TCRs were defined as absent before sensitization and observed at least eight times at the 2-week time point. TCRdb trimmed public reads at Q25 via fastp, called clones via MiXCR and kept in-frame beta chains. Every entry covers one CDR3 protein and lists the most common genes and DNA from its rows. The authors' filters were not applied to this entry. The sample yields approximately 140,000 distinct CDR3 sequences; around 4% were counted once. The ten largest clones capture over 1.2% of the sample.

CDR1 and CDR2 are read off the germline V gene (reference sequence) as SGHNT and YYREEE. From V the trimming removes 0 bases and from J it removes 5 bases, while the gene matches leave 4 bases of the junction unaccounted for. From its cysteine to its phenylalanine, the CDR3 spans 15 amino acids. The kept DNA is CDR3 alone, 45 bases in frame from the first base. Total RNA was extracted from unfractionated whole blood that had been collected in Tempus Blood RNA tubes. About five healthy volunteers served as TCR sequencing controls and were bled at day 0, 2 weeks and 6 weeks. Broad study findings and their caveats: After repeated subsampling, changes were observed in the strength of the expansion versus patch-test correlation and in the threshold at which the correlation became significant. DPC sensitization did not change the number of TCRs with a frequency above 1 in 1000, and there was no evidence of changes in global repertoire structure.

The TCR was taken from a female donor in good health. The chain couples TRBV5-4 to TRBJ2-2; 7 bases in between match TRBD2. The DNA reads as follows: TGTGCCAGCAGCTTGGATAGCGGGCTTACCGGGGAGCTGTTTTTT. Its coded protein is CASSLDSGLTGELFF.